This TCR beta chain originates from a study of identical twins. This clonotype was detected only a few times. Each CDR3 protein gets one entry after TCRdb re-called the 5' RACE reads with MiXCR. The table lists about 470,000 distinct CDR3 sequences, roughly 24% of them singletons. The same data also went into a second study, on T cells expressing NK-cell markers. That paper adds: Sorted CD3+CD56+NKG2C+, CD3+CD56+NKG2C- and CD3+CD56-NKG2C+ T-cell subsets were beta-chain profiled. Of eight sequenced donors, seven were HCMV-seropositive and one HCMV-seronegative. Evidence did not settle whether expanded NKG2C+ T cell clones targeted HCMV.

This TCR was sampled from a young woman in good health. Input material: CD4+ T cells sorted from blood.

CDR3 sequence reads: CASSWAPGQGVYEQYF. The CDR3, as DNA: TGTGCCAGCAGCTGGGCCCCAGGACAGGGAGTTTACGAGCAGTACTTC. The chain combines TRBV11-2 with TRBJ2-7; TRBD1 matches at 8 bases. The ends lost 4 bases at V and 4 bases at J; junction bases unmatched: 12. The germline gives CDR1 SGHAT, CDR2 FQNNGV. The CDR3 is made up of 16 amino acids. Complete variable domain (other parts from reference TRBV11-2 and TRBJ2-7): EAGVAQSPRYKIIEKRQSVAFWCNPISGHATLYWYQQILGQGPKLLIQFQNNGVVDDSQLPKDRFSAERLKGVDSTLKIQPAKLEDSAVYLCASSWAPGQGVYEQYFGPGTRLTVT.